The rows below give T cell receptor beta chains drawn from one sample of a study of blood T cells in healthy people across ages. TCRdb reanalysed the 5' RACE reads using MiXCR and keeps one entry per CDR3 protein. The sample has some 900,000 distinct CDR3 sequences, 45% to 50% seen once. The sample consisted of blood. Receptors were obtained from a man aged 25-45 years in good health. CDR3s include the opening cysteine and the closing phenylalanine or tryptophan. D genes are given only for firm matches. Some rows mark clone size as missing; the rest say once, few, many or name a class of expanded clone.

TRBJ1-1 TRBV3-1 - few TGTGCCAGCAGCCATACCGGGACAAAAGACACTGAAGCTTTCTTT CASSHTGTKDTEAFF
TRBJ1-2 TRBV27 - few TGTGCCAGCAGTTCGCCGGGACAACACAACTATGGCTACACCTTC CASSSPGQHNYGYTF
TRBJ1-1 TRBV7-9 TRBD1 - TGTGCCAGCAGCCCAAGGACAGGGACGGACACTGAAGCTTTCTTT CASSPRTGTDTEAFF
TRBJ2-5 TRBV29-1 - - TGCAGCGTTGAAGGGCACCAGCGGACATTACAAGAGACCCAGTACTTC CSVEGHQRTLQETQYF
TRBJ2-3 TRBV7-2 - - TGTGCCAGCAGCCCGGACGTGGGGGTGGCAGATACGCAGTATTTT CASSPDVGVADTQYF
TRBJ2-5 TRBV7-9 - - TGTGCCAGCACCCTTTTCGGCGCCTCGACGGACAAGCAAGAGACCCAGTACTTC CASTLFGASTDKQETQYF
TRBJ1-4 TRBV5-6 - - TGTGCCAGCAGCTGGGGGTTAGACCACAAGGAAAAACTGTTTTTT CASSWGLDHKEKLFF
TRBJ2-5 TRBV6-1 TRBD2 - TGTGCCAGCAGTGATATAGCGGGGGATCTTGAGACCCAGTACTTC CASSDIAGDLETQYF
TRBJ2-5 TRBV7-2 - - TGTGCCAGCAGCTTAGGGGCTAGTCCCATATCAGAGACCCAGTACTTC CASSLGASPISETQYF
TRBJ1-1 TRBV6-4 - once TGTGCCAGCAGTAAAGTTGGGGGGGGCACTGAAGCTTTCTTT CASSKVGGGTEAFF
TRBJ2-1 TRBV6-2/TRBV6-3 TRBD2 few TGTGCCAGCAGTTACCCTGGACTAGCGGGGAACAATGAGCAGTTCTTC CASSYPGLAGNNEQFF
TRBJ2-3 TRBV27 TRBD2 - TGTGCCAGCAGCCACAGCGGGGGAATCACAGATACGCAGTATTTT CASSHSGGITDTQYF
TRBJ2-7 TRBV7-9 - medium-sized TGTGCCAGCAGCCCACCCTTTGACGGTAGCTCCTACGAGCAGTACTTC CASSPPFDGSSYEQYF
TRBJ2-3 TRBV20-1 - many TGCAGTGCCCCAAGAGGGTCCACAGATACGCAGTATTTT CSAPRGSTDTQYF
TRBJ2-5 TRBV10-3 TRBD1 - TGTGCCATCGGGCGACAGGGGGGAATAACTGAGACCCAGTACTTC CAIGRQGGITETQYF
TRBJ2-7 TRBV12-3/TRBV12-4 - - TGTGCCAGCAGTTTAGCGGACGCAGGCTCCTACGAGCAGTACTTC CASSLADAGSYEQYF
TRBJ2-2 TRBV29-1 - - TGCAGCGTTGCGGCCGGGGAGCTGTTTTTT CSVAAGELFF
TRBJ2-3 TRBV4-2 - - TGTGCCAGCAGCCAAGATTCCCGGGCGGGAGATACGCAGTATTTT CASSQDSRAGDTQYF
TRBJ2-2 TRBV20-1 TRBD2 - TGCAGTGCTAGGGATAGCGGGGTCCTGAACACCGGGGAGCTGTTTTTT CSARDSGVLNTGELFF
TRBJ1-6 TRBV30 - few TGTGCCTGGAGTGTACACGGATTGCAAAATTCACCCCTCCACTTT CAWSVHGLQNSPLHF
TRBJ2-1 TRBV27 TRBD1 few TGTGCCAGCAGTCCCGGACAGGGGAGACCCTACAATGAGCAGTTCTTC CASSPGQGRPYNEQFF